Sequencing of this T cell receptor (beta chain) was carried out in a study of spatial heterogeneity in lung cancer. The CDR3 is 16 residues long. Germline CDR1 reads LGHDT; CDR2 reads YNNKEL (reference sequence). V was pared by 5 bases and J by 5 bases, with 9 bases of the junction left unmatched. TCRdb itself ran the 5' RACE reads through MiXCR, one entry per CDR3 protein. Among 1,500 to 2,000 distinct CDR3 sequences listed, 15% to 20% were seen once. Time point specified: sample taken at primary tumor resection. Unsorted samples of tumor, nontumor lung or frozen PBMC had their whole RNA sequenced. The sequence was obtained from a male donor with early-stage non-small cell lung cancer. The specimen was PBMCs, collected at surgery. The chain couples TRBV3-1 to TRBJ2-3; 11 bases map to TRBD1. Written as DNA, the CDR3 is TGTGCCAGCAGCGAGCCGGGACAGGGGGGACTAGATACGCAGTATTTT. Its protein product is CASSEPGQGGLDTQYF.